The TCR beta chain described here comes from a study of cytomegalovirus exposure and HLA in healthy donors. This clone was picked up one time. Antigen: not known. Germline CDR1 and CDR2: SGDLS and YYNGEE. J gave up 0 bases and V 2 bases, and 9 bases lay outside the gene matches. CDR3 length: 17 amino acids. In nominal health when sampled, donors likely had unrecorded immune exposures nonetheless. Notes on the study in general: Prior analysis indicated that the majority of TCR beta V segments exhibited productivity approximately 87% or approximately 30% of the time. Investigators reported 164 TCR beta chains as tied to cytomegalovirus.

A multiplex PCR was run with 60 Vbeta primers and 13 Jbeta primers. Libraries were prepared by immunoSEQ multiplex PCR; TCRdb keeps only in-frame clonotypes and omits some of them. This table has about 110,000 clones, 79% appearing once. This receptor was taken from a woman in her thirties or forties in good health and CMV-seronegative. The source material was PBMCs. The gene calls are TRBV9 and TRBJ2-7; 9 bases fit TRBD2. CDR3 loop: CASSVSPSGGNSYEQYF. Here the CDR3 DNA reads TGTGCCAGCAGCGTCTCTCCGAGCGGGGGGAACTCCTACGAGCAGTACTTC.